This TCR beta chain came from a study of PD-1 blockade in mismatch repair-deficient tumors (dated by TCRdb to 2015 to 2018). About the full investigation: Between September 2013 and September 2016, roughly 78 consecutive patients with about a dozen mismatch repair-deficient cancer types, all previously treated and progressing, were enrolled in the trial. Deep sequencing of TCR CDR3 regions was used to track tumor-associated T cell clones in peripheral blood of patients responding to PD-1 blockade.

Overall study results and their limits: Tumor-resident clones, often undetectable in blood before treatment, expanded rapidly after pembrolizumab and then contracted, generally before radiologic responses.

CDR1 SGHRS and CDR2 YFSETQ were looked up in the germline V gene. V is reduced by 3 bases and J by 3 bases, leaving a spacing of 14 bases between them. The CDR3 starts with the cysteine, ends with the phenylalanine, and has 15 residues. The kept DNA is CDR3 alone, 45 bases in frame from the first base. This clone was seen only once. Its antigen remains unidentified. No base qualities exist here, and no much larger clone lies one base off it. The method behind the library was the immunoSEQ multiplex PCR assay. Held by TCRdb, this immuneACCESS table contains in-frame sequences only and omits some clones. Under half of the omission traces to an unresolved V gene where checked; the cause of the rest is unknown. This sample has roughly 45,000 clones in its table, and more than 65% of those were observed once. The top ten clonotypes cover around 3.5% of the sample. The sample's time point label, in plain terms: peripheral blood before pembrolizumab. Mismatch repair deficiency was established in every enrolled patient by polymerase chain reaction or immunohistochemistry. TCR sequencing was performed for three patients who responded to pembrolizumab therapy. In the phase II trial, pembrolizumab PD-1 blockade was tested prospectively in advanced mismatch repair-deficient cancers, no matter which tissue of origin the cancers came from. Peripheral blood T cell samples were gathered serially, both before PD-1 blockade started and at multiple time points afterward. Blood sampling times were reported as weeks after the first pembrolizumab dose.

This sequence uses TRBV5-1 and TRBJ2-3; tentative D gene TRBD1, with 6 bases matching. This TCR was recovered from an adult with mismatch repair-deficient cancer. This specimen was PBMCs, taken before pembrolizumab treatment. The CDR3 protein sequence reads: CASSSQGSKTDTQYF. The base sequence is TGCGCCAGCAGCTCACAGGGTAGTAAAACAGATACGCAGTATTTT.